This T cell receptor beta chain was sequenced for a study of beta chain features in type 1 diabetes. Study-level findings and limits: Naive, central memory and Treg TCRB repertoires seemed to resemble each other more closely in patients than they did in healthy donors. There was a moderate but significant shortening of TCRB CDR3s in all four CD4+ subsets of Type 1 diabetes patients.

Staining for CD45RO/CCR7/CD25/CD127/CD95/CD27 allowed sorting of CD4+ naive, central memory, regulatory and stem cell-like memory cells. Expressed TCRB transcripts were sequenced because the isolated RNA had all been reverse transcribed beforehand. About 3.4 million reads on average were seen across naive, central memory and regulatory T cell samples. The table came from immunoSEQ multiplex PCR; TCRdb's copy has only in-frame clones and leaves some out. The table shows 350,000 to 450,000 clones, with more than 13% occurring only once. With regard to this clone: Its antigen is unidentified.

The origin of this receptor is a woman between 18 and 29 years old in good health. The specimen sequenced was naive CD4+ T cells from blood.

This CDR3 is CASSLAGGGDTQYF. CDR3 sequence (DNA): TGTGCCAGCAGCTTGGCCGGGGGTGGCGATACGCAGTATTTT. The chain couples TRBV5-4 to TRBJ2-3, with D maybe TRBD2 (6 bases). Trimming pared 0 bases from V and 6 bases from J, leaving 11 bases between. From germline, CDR1 is SGHNT and CDR2 YYREEE (reference sequence). This CDR3 contains 14 residues.